This T cell receptor beta chain is from a study of OX40 agonist ivuxolimab in advanced cancers. The CDR3 sequence is 14 residues long. CDR1 and CDR2 (germline): MNHNY, SVGAGI (reference sequence). V lost 6 bases and J lost 2; bases outside the gene matches: 6. On this clone: Its target is unknown.

Repertoires were generated with immunoSEQ multiplex PCR, while TCRdb's copy carries only in-frame clones and drops some. The sample lists 77,000 or so clones; approximately 92% were seen once. Findings of the study overall: CD4+ and CD8+ blood T cells expanded clonally by week 6 at 0.1 to 3.0 mg/kg.

The sequencing here drew on CD4+ or CD8+ T cells sorted from blood, taken in a trial of the OX40 agonist ivuxolimab. The receptor was derived from an adult with an advanced solid tumor such as melanoma, head and neck, liver or kidney cancer. V usage is TRBV6-6 and J usage is TRBJ1-2; 7 bases are shared with TRBD1. CDR3 protein: CASRPRTGNYGYTF. DNA of the CDR3: TGTGCCAGCAGACCCCGGACAGGCAACTATGGCTACACCTTC.